The clone carrying this T cell receptor beta chain was detected a few times. Its cognate antigen is unknown. The data derive from a study of regulatory T cells in long-lasting Graves disease. General study results and limits: TRBV28, TRBJ1-2 and TRBJ2-5 were segments that persistent disease favored. Persistent patients shared more public clonotypes (approximately 2,500) than new patients (about 930).

Time point denoted: persistent/refractory GD, antithyroid drugs over 5 years with positive TRAb. PBMCs were the source of the RNA used for TCR sequencing. A volume of approximately 9.8 milliliters of peripheral blood was collected in EDTA tubes. According to the study, TCR beta libraries were built with iRepertoire HTBI primers and CDR3-region Arm-PCR. Each CDR3 protein gets one entry after TCRdb re-called the multiplex PCR reads with MiXCR. The sample contains about 290,000 distinct CDR3 sequences, 20% to 25% of which appear only once. Germline V gene lookup returns CDR1 SGDLS and CDR2 YYNGEE. V dropped 3 bases and J dropped 10 bases, with 11 bases sitting between them. This CDR3 has 13 residues.

This receptor was identified in a female donor with Graves disease. The sequenced sample was peripheral blood mononuclear cells (PBMCs), obtained when the disease was refractory, from a patient treated with antithyroid drugs. The rearrangement uses TRBV9 and TRBJ1-6; D gene ambiguous. The CDR3 region has the DNA TGTGCCAGCAGCGAAAGAGGAGACTCACCCCTCCACTTT. Protein product: CASSERGDSPLHF.